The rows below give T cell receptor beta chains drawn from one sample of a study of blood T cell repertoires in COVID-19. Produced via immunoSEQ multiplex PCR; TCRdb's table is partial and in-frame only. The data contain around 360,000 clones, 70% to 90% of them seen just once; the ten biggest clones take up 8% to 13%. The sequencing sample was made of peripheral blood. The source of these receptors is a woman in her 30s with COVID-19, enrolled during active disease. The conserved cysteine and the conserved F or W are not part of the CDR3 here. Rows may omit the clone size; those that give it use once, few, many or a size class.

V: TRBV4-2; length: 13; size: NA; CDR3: ASSQEGGSGNTIY
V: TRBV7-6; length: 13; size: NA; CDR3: ASSLVRDTHDEQF
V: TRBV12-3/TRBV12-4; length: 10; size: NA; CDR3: AIRRATGELF
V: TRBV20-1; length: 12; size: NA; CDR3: SASASGRYNEQF
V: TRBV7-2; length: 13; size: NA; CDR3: ASSLPAGVRETQY
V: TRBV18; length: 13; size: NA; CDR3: ASSRNRGRDEKLF
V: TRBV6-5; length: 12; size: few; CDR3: ASSYTRGDYEQY
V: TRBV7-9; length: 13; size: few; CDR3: ASSRTGLHPDGYT
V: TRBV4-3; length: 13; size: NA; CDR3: ASSQWTSGSYEQY
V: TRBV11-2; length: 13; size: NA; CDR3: ASSLNRGTYNEQF
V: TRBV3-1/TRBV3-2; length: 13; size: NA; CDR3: ASSQDRSRGGEQF
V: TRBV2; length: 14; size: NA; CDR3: ASSVGGDSAPFGLF
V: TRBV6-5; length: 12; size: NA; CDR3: ASSYGGESYEQY
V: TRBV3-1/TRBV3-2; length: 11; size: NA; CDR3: ASSGGETYEQY
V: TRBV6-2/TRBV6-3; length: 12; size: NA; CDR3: ASSLYYSNQPQH
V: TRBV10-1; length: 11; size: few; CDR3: ASSASLGTEAF
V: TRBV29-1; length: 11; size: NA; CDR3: SAGQGGDYEQY
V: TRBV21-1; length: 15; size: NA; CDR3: ASSSGTGGAMGYGYT
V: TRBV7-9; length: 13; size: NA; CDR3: ASRDSRQVYSEQY
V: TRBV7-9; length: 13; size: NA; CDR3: ASSRSGTGTDTQY
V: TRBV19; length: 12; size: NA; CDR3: ASRRGQVNQPQH
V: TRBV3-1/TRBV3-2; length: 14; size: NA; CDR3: ASSPLPAGAYNEQF
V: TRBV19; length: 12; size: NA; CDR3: ASSSGTGGYEQY
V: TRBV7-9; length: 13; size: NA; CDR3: ASSRTGASNQPQH
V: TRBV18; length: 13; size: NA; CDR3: ASSTSGPNTDTQY
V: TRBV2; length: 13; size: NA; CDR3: ASTRTGQITDTQY
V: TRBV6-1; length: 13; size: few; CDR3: ASSEQRGSSYEQY
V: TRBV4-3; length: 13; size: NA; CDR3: ASSQASGMVHEQY
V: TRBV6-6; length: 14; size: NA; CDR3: ASSYSVRYPYNEQF
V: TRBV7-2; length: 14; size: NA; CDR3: ASSLGLTRMNTEAF
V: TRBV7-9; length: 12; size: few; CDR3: ASSSLDRDNTQY
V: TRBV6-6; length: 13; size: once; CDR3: ASSFGLAGAGEQY
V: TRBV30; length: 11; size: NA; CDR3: AWSSGRGYEQY
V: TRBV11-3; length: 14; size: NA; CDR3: ASSPEGAPGTGELF
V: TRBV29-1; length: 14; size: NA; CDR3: SVTLGSEGGGNTIY
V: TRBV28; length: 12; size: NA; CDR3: ASRKDRVHQPQH
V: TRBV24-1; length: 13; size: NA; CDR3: ATSDRQGYTGELF
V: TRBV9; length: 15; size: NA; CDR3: ASSVATGHLLTGELF
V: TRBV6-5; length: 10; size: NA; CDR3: ASSRTGTEQY
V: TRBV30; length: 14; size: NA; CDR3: AWRFRMGQAKNIQY
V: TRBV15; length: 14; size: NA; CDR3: ATSSDTSGRGDTQY
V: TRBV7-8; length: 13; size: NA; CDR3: ASSGEGQKSYEQY
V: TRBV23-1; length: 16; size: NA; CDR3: ASSQRKNPAEGNQPQH
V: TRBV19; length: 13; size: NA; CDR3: ASSIPTSGGGMQY
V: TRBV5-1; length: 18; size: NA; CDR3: ASSLAPDSLRFATNEKLF
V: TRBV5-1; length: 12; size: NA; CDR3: ASSLGQGAYEQY
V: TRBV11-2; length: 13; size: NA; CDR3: ASSSGLVFTYEQY
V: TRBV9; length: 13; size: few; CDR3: ASSATVGANQPQH
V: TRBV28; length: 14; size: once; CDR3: ASSLSSSGRAVEQF
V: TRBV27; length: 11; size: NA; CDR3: ASSLSSGHEQY
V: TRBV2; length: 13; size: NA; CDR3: ASSEVDREDAEAF
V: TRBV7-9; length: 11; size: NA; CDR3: ASGESSGEKLF
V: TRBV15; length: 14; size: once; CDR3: ATSRDPLGANTEAF